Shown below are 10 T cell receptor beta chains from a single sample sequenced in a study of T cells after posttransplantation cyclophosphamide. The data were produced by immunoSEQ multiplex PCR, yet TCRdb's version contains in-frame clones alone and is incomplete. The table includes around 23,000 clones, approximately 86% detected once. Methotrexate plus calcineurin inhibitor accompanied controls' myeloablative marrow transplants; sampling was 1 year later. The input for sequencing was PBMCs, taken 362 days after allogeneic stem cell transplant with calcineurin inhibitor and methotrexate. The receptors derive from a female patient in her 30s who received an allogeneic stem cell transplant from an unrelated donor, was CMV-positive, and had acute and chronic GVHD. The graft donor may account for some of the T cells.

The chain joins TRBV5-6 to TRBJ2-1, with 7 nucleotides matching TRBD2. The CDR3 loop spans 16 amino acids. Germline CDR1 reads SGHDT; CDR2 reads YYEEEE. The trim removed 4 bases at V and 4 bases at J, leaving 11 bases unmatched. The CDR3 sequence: CASSAITSDLYNEQFF. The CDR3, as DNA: TGTGCCAGCAGCGCTATTACTAGCGACCTATACAATGAGCAGTTCTTC.

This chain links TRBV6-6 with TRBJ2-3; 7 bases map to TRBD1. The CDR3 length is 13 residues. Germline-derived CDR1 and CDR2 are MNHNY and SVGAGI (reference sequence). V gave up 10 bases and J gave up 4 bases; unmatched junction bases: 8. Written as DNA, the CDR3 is TGTGCCACCACAGGGGTTATCGCAGATACGCAGTATTTT. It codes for CATTGVIADTQYF.

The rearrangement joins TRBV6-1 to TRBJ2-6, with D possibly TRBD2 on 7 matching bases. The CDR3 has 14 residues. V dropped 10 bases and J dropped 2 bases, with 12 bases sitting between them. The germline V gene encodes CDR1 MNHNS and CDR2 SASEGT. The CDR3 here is CATRGGAGANVLTF. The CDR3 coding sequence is TGTGCCACCCGAGGGGGGGCTGGGGCCAACGTCCTGACTTTC.

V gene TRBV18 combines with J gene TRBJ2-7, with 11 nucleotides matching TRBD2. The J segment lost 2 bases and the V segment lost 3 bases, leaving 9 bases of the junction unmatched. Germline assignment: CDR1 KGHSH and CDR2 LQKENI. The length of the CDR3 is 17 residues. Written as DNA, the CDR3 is TGTGCCAGCTCACCTGCGGCTAGCGGGGGGTTGACCTACGAGCAGTACTTC. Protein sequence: CASSPAASGGLTYEQYF.

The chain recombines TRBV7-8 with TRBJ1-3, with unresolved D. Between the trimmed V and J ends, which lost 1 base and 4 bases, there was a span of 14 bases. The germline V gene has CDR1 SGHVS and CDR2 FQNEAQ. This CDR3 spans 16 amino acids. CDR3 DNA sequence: TGTGCCAGCAGCTTAGAGCAGACTTATGGAGGAAACACCATATATTTT. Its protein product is CASSLEQTYGGNTIYF.

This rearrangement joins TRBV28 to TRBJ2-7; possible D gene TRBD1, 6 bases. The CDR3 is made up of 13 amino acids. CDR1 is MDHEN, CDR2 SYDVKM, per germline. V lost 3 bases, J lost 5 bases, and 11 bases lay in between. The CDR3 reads CASSFSGVHEQYF. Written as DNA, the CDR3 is TGTGCCAGCAGTTTTTCAGGGGTCCACGAGCAGTACTTC.

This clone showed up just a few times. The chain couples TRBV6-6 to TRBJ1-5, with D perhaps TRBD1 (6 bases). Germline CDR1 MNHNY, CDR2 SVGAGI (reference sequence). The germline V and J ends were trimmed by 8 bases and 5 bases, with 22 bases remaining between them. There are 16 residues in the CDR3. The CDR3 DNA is TGTGCCAGCCGCTACTCCCTTGGACAGCCAGATCAGCCCCAGCATTTT. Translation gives CASRYSLGQPDQPQHF.

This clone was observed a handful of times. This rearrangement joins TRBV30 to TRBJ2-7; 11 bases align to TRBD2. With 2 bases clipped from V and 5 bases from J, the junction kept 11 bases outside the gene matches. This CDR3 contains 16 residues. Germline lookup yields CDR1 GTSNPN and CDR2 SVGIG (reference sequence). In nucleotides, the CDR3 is TGTGCCTGGAGTTGGGGACCCGGGACTAGCGGCGACGAGCAGTACTTC. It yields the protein CAWSWGPGTSGDEQYF.

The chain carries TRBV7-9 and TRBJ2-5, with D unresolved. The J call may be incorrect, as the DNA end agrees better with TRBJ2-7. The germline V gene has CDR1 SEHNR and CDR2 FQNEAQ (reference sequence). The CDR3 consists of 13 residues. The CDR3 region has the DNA TGTGCCAGCAGCTTCTCTCAACTCCGCGAGCAGTACTTC. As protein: CASSFSQLREQYF.

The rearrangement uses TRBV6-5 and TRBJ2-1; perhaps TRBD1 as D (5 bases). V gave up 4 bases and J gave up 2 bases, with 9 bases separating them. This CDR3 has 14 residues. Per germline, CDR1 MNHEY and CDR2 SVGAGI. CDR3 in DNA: TGTGCCAGCAGTTCCCTAGGGGCCTACAATGAGCAGTTCTTC. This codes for CASSSLGAYNEQFF.